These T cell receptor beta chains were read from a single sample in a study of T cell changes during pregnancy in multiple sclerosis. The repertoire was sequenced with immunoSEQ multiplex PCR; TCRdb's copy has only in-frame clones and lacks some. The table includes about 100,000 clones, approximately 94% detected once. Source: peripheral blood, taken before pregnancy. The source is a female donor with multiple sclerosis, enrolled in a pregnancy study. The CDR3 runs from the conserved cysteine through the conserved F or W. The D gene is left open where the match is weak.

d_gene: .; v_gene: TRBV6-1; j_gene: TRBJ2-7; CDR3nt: TGTGCCAGCAGTGAAGCGGGGGAGGCCTACGAGCAGTACTTC; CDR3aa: CASSEAGEAYEQYF
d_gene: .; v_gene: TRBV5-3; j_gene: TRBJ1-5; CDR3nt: TGTGCCAGAAGCCGGAAGGGGGGGCCAGGCAATCAGCCCCAGCATTTT; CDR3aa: CARSRKGGPGNQPQHF
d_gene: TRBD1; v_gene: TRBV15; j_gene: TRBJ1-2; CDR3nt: TGTGCCACCAGCCCGGGACAGGGTTATGGCTACACCTTC; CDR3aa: CATSPGQGYGYTF
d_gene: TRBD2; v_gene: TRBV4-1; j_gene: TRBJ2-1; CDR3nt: TGCGCCAGCAGCCCCTCACTAGCGGGAGCCCGGGATGAGCAGTTCTTC; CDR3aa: CASSPSLAGARDEQFF
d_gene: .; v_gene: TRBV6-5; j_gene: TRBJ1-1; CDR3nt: TGTGCCAGCAGTCCGCCGGCCGGGGACACTGAAGCTTTCTTT; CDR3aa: CASSPPAGDTEAFF
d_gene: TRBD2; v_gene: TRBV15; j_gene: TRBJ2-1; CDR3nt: TGTGCCACCAGCAGAACACGGGGGGAGCCGACCACCTACAATGAGCAGTTCTTC; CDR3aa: CATSRTRGEPTTYNEQFF
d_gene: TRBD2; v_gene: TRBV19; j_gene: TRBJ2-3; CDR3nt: TGTGCCAGTAGTATAGGGACGGGAGGACGTACAGATACGCAGTATTTT; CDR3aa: CASSIGTGGRTDTQYF
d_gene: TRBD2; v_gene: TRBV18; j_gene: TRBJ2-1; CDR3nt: TGTGCCAGCTCACCAATCATGGCCGGGACTAGCGGGAGTGAGCAGTTCTTC; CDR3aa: CASSPIMAGTSGSEQFF
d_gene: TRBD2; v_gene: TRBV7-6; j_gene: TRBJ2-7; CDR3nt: TGTGCCAGCAGCCCCCTCGGGGGACTAGCGGGCCAGGGCTACGAGCAGTACTTC; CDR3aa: CASSPLGGLAGQGYEQYF
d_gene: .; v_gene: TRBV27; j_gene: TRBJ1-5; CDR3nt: TGTGCCAGCAGTTTATTTTCGGGGAATCAGCCCCAGCATTTT; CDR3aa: CASSLFSGNQPQHF
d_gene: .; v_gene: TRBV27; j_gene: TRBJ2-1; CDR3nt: TGTGCCAGCAGCTACCGACAGGGAGGTTTGAATGAGCAGTTCTTC; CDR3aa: CASSYRQGGLNEQFF
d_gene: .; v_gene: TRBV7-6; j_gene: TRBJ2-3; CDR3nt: TGTGCCAGCAGCTCCCTCACAGATACGCAGTATTTT; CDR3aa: CASSSLTDTQYF
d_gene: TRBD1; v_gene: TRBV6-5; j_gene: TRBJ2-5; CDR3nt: TGTGCCAGCAGTTACGGGGACAGGGGAATTTCAGAGACCCAGTACTTC; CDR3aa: CASSYGDRGISETQYF
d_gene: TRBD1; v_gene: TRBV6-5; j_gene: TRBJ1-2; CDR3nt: TGTGCCAGCAGTCCGGGACAGGGGGCTAACTATGGCTACACCTTC; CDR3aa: CASSPGQGANYGYTF
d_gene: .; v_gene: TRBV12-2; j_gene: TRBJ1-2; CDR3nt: TGTGCAAGTCGCGGACAGGGGGGTTCCGGCTATGGCTACACCTTC; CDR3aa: CASRGQGGSGYGYTF
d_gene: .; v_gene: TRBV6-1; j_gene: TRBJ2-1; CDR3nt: TGTGCCAGCAGTGAAATTGGGGCGCGGGGCAATGAGCAGTTCTTC; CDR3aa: CASSEIGARGNEQFF
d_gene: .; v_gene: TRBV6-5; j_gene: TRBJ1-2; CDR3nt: TGTGCCAGCAGTATGAGAGGGGGTTTCTACGGCTACACCTTC; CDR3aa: CASSMRGGFYGYTF
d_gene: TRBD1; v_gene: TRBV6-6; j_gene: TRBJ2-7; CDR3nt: TGTGCCAGCAGTTACTCGACAGGGGGCTACGAGCAGTACTTC; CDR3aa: CASSYSTGGYEQYF
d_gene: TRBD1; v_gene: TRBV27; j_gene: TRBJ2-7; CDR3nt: TGTGCCAGCAGCCGAGCGACAGGGCCCACACTCTACGAGCAGTACTTC; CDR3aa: CASSRATGPTLYEQYF
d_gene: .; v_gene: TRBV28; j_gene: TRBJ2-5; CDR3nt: TGTGCCAGCAGTTTGGTGACAGCCCGACTCAGGGAGACCCAGTACTTC; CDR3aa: CASSLVTARLRETQYF
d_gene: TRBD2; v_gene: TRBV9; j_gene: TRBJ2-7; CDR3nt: TGTGCCAGCAGCCTGGGGACTAGCGCGACCTACGAGCAGTACTTC; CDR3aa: CASSLGTSATYEQYF
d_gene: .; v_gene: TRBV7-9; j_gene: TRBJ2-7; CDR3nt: TGTGCCAGCAGTCGGGTTACCTACGAGCAGTACTTC; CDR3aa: CASSRVTYEQYF
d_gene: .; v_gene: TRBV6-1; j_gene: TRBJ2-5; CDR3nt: TGTGCCAGCAACCCCTGGGAGATAGGGGAGACCCAGTACTTC; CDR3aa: CASNPWEIGETQYF
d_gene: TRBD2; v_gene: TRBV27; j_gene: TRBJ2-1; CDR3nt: TGTGCCAGCAGTTCCCTAGCGGGAGGGCCCCATGAGCAGTTCTTC; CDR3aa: CASSSLAGGPHEQFF
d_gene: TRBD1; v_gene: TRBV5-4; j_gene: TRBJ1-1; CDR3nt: TGTGCCAGCAGCCCCGGGACAGCCTTGAAGGACACTGAAGCTTTCTTT; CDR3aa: CASSPGTALKDTEAFF
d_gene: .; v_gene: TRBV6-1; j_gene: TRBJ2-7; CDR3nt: TGTGCCAGCAGTGTCTTCAGCGGGTACGAGCAGTACTTC; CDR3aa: CASSVFSGYEQYF